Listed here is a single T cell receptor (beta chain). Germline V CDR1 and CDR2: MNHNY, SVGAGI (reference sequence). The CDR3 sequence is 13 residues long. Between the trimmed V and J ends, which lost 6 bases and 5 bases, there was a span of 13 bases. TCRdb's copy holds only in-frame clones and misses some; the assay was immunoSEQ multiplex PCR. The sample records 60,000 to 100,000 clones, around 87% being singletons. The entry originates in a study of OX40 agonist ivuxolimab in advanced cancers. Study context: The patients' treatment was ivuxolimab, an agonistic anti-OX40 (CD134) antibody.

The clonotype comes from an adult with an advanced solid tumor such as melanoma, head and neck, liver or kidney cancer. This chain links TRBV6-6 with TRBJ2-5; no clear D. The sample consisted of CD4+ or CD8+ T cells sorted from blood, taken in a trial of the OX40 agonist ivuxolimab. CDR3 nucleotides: TGTGCCAGCAGGTCTAGGACGGTGGAGACCCAGTACTTC. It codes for CASRSRTVETQYF.